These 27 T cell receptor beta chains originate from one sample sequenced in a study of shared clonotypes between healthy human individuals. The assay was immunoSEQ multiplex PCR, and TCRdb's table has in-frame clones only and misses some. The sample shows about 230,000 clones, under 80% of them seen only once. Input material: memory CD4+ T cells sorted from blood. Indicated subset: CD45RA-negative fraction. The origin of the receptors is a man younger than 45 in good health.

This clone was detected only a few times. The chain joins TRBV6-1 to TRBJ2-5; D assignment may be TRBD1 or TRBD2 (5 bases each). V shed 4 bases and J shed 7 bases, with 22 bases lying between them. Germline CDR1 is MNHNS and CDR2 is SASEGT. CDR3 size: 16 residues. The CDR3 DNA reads TGTGCCAGCAGTGGGGGGTTTACAGGATCCATCGGGACCCAGTACTTC. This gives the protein CASSGGFTGSIGTQYF.

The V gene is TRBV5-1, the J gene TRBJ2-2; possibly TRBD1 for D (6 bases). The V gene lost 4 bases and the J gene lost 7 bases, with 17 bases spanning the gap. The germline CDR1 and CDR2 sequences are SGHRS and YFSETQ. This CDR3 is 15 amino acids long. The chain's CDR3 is CASSPQGSNVGELFF. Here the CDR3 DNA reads TGCGCCAGCAGCCCCCAGGGGTCAAATGTCGGGGAGCTGTTTTTT.

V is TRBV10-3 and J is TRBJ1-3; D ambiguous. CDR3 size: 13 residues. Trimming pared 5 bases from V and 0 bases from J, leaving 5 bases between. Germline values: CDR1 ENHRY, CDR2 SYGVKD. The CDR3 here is CAISQSSGNTIYF. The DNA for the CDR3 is TGTGCCATCAGTCAGAGCTCTGGAAACACCATATATTTT.

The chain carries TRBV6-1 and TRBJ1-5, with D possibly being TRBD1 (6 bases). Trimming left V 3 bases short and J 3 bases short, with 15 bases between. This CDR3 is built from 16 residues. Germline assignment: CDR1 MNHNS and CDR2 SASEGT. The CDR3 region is CASSDIQGGVNQPQHF. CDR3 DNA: TGTGCCAGCAGTGACATTCAAGGGGGAGTCAATCAGCCCCAGCATTTT.

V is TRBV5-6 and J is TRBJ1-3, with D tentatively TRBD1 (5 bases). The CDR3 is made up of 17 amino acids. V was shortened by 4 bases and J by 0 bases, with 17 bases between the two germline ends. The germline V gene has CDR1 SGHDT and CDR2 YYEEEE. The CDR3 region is CASSPNLGRNSGNTIYF. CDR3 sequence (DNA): TGTGCCAGCAGCCCCAACTTGGGACGGAACTCTGGAAACACCATATATTTT.

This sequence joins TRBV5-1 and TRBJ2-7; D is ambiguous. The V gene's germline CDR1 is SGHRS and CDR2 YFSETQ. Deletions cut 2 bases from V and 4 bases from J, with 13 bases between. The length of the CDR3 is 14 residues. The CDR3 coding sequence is TGCGCCAGCAGCTTCGACACAAGACTTTACGAGCAGTACTTC. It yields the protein CASSFDTRLYEQYF. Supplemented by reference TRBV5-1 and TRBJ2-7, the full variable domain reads KAGVTQTPRYLIKTRGQQVTLSCSPISGHRSVSWYQQTPGQGLQFLFEYFSETQRNKGNFPGRFSGRQFSNSRSEMNVSTLELGDSALYLCASSFDTRLYEQYFGPGTRLTVT.

The CDR3 protein is CASSLKSSPNTGELFF. The DNA for the CDR3 is TGTGCCAGCTCACTTAAGTCCAGCCCCAACACCGGGGAGCTGTTTTTT. The chain is built from TRBV18 and TRBJ2-2; no firm D call. The CDR3 is made up of 16 amino acids. Germline-derived CDR1 and CDR2 are KGHSH and LQKENI. V was pared by 4 bases and J by 2 bases, with 14 bases between. The full variable domain, completed using reference TRBV18 and TRBJ2-2, is NAGVMQNPRHLVRRRGQEARLRCSPMKGHSHVYWYRQLPEEGLKFMVYLQKENIIDESGMPKERFSAEFPKEGPSILRIQQVVRGDSAAYFCASSLKSSPNTGELFFGEGSRLTVL.

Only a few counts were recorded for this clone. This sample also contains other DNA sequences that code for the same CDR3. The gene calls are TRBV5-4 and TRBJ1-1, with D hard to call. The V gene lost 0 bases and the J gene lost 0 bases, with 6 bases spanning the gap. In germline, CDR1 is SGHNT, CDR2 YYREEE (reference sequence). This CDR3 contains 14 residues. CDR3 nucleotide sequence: TGTGCCAGCAGCTTGGCCAGTATGAACACTGAAGCTTTCTTT. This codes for CASSLASMNTEAFF. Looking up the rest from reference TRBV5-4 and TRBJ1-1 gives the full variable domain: ETGVTQSPTHLIKTRGQQVTLRCSSQSGHNTVSWYQQALGQGPQFIFQYYREEENGRGNFPPRFSGLQFPNYSSELNVNALELDDSALYLCASSLASMNTEAFFGQGTRLTVV.

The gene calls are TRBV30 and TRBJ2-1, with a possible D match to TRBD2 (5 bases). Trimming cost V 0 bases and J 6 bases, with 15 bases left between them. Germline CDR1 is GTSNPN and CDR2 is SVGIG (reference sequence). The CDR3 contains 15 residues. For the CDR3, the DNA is TGTGCCTGGAGTGTACTAGGGAGTAATTCCAATGAGCAGTTCTTC. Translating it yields CAWSVLGSNSNEQFF.

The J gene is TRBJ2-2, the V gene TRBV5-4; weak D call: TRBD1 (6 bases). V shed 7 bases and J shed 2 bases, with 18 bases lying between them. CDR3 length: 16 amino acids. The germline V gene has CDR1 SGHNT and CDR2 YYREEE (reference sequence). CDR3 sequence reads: CASSWTAFLNTGELFF. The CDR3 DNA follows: TGTGCCAGCTCTTGGACAGCTTTCTTAAACACCGGGGAGCTGTTTTTT.

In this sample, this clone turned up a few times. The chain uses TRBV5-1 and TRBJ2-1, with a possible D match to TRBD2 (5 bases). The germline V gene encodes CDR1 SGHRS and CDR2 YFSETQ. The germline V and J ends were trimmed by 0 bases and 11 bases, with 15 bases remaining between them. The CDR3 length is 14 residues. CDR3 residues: CASSLEGLSGKQFF. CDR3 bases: TGCGCCAGCAGCTTGGAGGGCCTATCGGGGAAGCAGTTCTTC.

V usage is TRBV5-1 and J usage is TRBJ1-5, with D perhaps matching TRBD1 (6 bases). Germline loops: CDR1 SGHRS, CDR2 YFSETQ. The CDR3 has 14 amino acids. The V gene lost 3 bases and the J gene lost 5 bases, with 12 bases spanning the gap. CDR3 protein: CASSSNAGDQPQHF. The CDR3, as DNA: TGCGCCAGCAGCTCCAATGCAGGGGATCAGCCCCAGCATTTT.

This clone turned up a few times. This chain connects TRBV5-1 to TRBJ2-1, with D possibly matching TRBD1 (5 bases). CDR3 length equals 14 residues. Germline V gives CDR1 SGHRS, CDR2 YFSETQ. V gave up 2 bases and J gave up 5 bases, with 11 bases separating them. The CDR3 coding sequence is TGCGCCAGCAGCTTACAGGACGTCAACAATGAGCAGTTCTTC. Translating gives CASSLQDVNNEQFF.

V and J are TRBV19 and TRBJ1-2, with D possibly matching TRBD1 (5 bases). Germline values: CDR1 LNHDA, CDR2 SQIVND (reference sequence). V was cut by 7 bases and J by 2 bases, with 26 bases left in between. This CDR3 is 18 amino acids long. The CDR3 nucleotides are TGTGCCAGTAAGAAAGACTTGGGGGGGTGGACAACCAACTATGGCTACACCTTC. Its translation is CASKKDLGGWTTNYGYTF.

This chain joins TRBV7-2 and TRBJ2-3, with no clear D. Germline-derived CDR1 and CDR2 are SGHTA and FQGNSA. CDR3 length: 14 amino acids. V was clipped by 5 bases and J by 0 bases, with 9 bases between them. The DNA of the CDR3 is TGTGCCAGCAGCCAAGACGCTAGCACAGATACGCAGTATTTT. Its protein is CASSQDASTDTQYF.

The DNA for the CDR3 is TGTGCCAGCCGGCCCCAAGGGGGGGGTGAAAAACTGTTTTTT. Amino acid sequence: CASRPQGGGEKLFF. This chain uses TRBV6-6 with TRBJ1-4, with D perhaps matching TRBD1 (6 bases). Trimming removed 8 bases from V and 7 bases from J, with 17 bases in between. The CDR3 runs to 14 residues. CDR1 MNHNY and CDR2 SVGAGI come from the germline V gene (reference sequence).

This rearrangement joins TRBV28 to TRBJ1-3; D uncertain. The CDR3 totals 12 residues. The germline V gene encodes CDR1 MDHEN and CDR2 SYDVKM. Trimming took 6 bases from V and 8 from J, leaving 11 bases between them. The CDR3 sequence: CASRERFDTIYF. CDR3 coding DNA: TGTGCCAGCAGGGAACGCTTCGACACCATATATTTT.

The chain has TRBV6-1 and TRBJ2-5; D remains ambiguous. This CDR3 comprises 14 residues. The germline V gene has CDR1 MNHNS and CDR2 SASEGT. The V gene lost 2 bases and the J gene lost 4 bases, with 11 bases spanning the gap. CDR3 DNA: TGTGCCAGCAGTGAACGTTTAGGCCGAGAGACCCAGTACTTC. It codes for CASSERLGRETQYF.

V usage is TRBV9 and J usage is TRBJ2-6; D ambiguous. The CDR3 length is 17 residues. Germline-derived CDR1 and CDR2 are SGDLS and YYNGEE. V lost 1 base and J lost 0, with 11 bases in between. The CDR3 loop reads CASSVYIGISGANVLTF. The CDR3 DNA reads TGTGCCAGCAGCGTATATATTGGCATCTCTGGGGCCAACGTCCTGACTTTC.

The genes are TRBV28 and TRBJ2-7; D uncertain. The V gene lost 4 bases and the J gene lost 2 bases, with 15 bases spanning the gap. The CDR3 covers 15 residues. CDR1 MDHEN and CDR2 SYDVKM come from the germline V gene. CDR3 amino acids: CASSSTRPSPYEQYF. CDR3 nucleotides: TGTGCCAGCAGTTCCACTCGACCCTCGCCCTACGAGCAGTACTTC.

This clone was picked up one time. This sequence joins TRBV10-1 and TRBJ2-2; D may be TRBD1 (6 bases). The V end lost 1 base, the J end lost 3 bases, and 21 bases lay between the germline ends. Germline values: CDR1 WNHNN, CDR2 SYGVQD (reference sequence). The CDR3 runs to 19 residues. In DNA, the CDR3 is TGCGCCAGCAGTGAGTTATTGGGGGCGCAAATCAAGGACACCGGGGAGCTGTTTTTT. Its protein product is CASSELLGAQIKDTGELFF.

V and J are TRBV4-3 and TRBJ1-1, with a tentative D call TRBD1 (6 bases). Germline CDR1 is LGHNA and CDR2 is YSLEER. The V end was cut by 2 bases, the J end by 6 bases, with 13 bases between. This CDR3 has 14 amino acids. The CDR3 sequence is CASSQHAKGAEAFF. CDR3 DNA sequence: TGCGCCAGCAGCCAACACGCCAAGGGGGCTGAAGCTTTCTTT.

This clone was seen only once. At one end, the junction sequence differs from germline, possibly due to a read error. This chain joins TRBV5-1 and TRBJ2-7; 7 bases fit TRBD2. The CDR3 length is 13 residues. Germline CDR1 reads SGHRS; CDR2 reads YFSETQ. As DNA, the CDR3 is TGCGCCAGCAGCTTGGCCGGGACTAACCCACCAGCCTTC. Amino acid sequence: CASSLAGTNPPAF.

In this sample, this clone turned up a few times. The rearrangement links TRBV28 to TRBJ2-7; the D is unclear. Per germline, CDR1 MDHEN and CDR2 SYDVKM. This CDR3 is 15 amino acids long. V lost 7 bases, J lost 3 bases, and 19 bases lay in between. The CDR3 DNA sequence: TGTGCCAGCAACTGGGGTCCCCCAGCGTACTACGAGCAGTACTTC. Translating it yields CASNWGPPAYYEQYF.

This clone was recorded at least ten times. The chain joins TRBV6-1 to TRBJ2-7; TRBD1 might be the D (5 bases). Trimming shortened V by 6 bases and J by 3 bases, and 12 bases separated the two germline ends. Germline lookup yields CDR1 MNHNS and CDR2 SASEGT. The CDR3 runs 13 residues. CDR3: CASRISTGYEQYF. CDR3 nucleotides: TGTGCCAGCAGGATTTCTACAGGCTACGAGCAGTACTTC.

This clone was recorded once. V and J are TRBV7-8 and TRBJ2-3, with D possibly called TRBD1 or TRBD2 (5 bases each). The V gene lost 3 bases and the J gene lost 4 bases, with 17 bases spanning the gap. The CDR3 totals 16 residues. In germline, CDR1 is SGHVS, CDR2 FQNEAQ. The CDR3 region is CASSLGPSREPDTQYF. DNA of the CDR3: TGTGCCAGCAGCTTGGGCCCCTCCAGGGAGCCAGATACGCAGTATTTT.

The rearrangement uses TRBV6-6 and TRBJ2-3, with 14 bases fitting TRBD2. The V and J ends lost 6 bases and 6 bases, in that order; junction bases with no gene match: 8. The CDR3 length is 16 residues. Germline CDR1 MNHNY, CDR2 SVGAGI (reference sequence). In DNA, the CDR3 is TGTGCCAGCAGGGGACTAGCGGGAGTAGGGGGTGATACGCAGTATTTT. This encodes CASRGLAGVGGDTQYF.